This T cell receptor (beta chain) was recorded in a study of T cell changes during pregnancy in multiple sclerosis. V lost 6 bases to trimming and J lost 8 bases, with 14 bases between them. The CDR3 is 13 amino acids. Per germline, CDR1 SEHNR and CDR2 FQNEAQ (reference sequence). The data were produced by immunoSEQ multiplex PCR, yet TCRdb's version contains in-frame clones alone and is incomplete. The sample contains about 20,000 clones, 70% to 90% of which appear only once. This chain uses TRBV7-9 with TRBJ2-1, with D uncertain. The receptor was isolated from a female donor in good health, enrolled as a control in a pregnancy study. The sequencing here drew on CD8+ T cells from peripheral blood mononuclear cells, taken in the second trimester of pregnancy. The DNA for the CDR3 is TGTGCCAGCAGGTGGCCACACCGGGATGAGCAGTTCTTC. This sequence encodes CASRWPHRDEQFF.